These 11 T cell receptor beta chains were all obtained from the same sample, sequenced in a study of lymphopenia after photon versus proton radiotherapy. The data were produced by immunoSEQ multiplex PCR, yet TCRdb's version contains in-frame clones alone and is incomplete. Of 150,000 to 200,000 clones listed, roughly nine tenths are singletons. Material: peripheral blood, obtained from a patient treated with photon-based radiotherapy. The receptors originated from a man in his fifties with gastric cancer.

The gene calls are TRBV13 and TRBJ1-1; 8 bases line up with TRBD1. This CDR3 contains 14 residues. With 5 bases clipped from V and 1 base from J, the junction kept 3 bases outside the gene matches. Germline-derived CDR1 and CDR2 are PRHDT and FYEKMQ (reference sequence). DNA of the CDR3: TGTGCCAGCAGCCTGGGACAGGCGAACACTGAAGCTTTCTTT. Its translation: CASSLGQANTEAFF.

The chain has TRBV23-1 and TRBJ2-1, with D tentatively TRBD2 (5 bases). TRBV23-1 is an ORF for which the function is uncertain. The V end was cut by 2 bases, the J end by 7 bases, with 12 bases between. The CDR3 contains 14 residues. Here the CDR3 DNA reads TGCGCCAGCAGTCAAGGACCTTGGGAGAATGAGCAGTTCTTC. This encodes CASSQGPWENEQFF.

The J gene is TRBJ1-3, the V gene TRBV5-6; a possible D gene is TRBD1 (6 bases). The germline gives CDR1 SGHDT, CDR2 YYEEEE. V shed 2 bases and J shed 3 bases, with 12 bases lying between them. The CDR3 has 15 residues. CDR3 region: CASSLTGWIGNTIYF. The DNA of the CDR3 is TGTGCCAGCAGCTTAACAGGGTGGATTGGAAACACCATATATTTT.

The V call is TRBV5-4, the J call TRBJ2-7, with 9 nucleotides matching TRBD1. This CDR3 is built from 15 residues. The germline V gene has CDR1 SGHNT and CDR2 YYREEE (reference sequence). V lost 4 bases to trimming and J lost 5 bases; unmatched junction nucleotides: 10. CDR3 in amino acids: CASSKSGTGSNEQYF. The DNA for the CDR3 is TGTGCCAGCAGCAAATCCGGGACAGGGTCTAACGAGCAGTACTTC.

The chain couples TRBV4-3 to TRBJ2-1, with 11 bases matching TRBD2. CDR1 LGHNA and CDR2 YSLEER come from the germline V gene. With 4 bases clipped from V and 3 bases from J, the junction kept 11 bases outside the gene matches. There are 18 residues in the CDR3. The CDR3 reads CASSLRPPTSGSYNEQFF. The CDR3 DNA reads TGCGCCAGCAGCCTCCGCCCCCCAACTAGCGGGAGCTACAATGAGCAGTTCTTC.

The chain joins TRBV28 to TRBJ2-5; 7 bases agree with TRBD2. Germline trimming cut 11 bases from V and 0 bases from J; bases unmatched to any gene: 15. The germline gives CDR1 MDHEN, CDR2 SYDVKM. This CDR3 comprises 16 residues. CDR3 loop: CASAASGLGHQETQYF. The CDR3 DNA reads TGTGCCTCCGCCGCCTCAGGACTAGGGCACCAAGAGACCCAGTACTTC.

The rearrangement joins TRBV29-1 to TRBJ1-2, with D maybe TRBD1 (6 bases). Trimming took off 4 bases at V and 8 bases at J, with 23 bases between the two ends. The length of the CDR3 is 15 residues. CDR1 and CDR2 from the germline V gene are SQVTM and ANQGSEA. This chain's CDR3 is CSVAGDTSLVVGYTF. The CDR3 nucleotides read TGCAGCGTTGCTGGGGACACCAGCCTAGTAGTCGGCTACACCTTC.

The J gene is TRBJ1-4, the V gene TRBV6-5; TRBD1 might be the D (5 bases). In germline, CDR1 is MNHEY, CDR2 SVGAGI. The CDR3 loop spans 15 amino acids. Between the trimmed V and J ends, which lost 0 bases and 6 bases, there was a span of 11 bases. CDR3 coding DNA: TGTGCCAGCAGTTACTCGACCAGGGCGCATGAAAAACTGTTTTTT. Translation gives CASSYSTRAHEKLFF.

The chain recombines TRBV11-2 with TRBJ2-7; 12 bases line up with TRBD2. The CDR3 sequence is 16 residues long. The J segment lost 4 bases and the V segment lost 5 bases, leaving 9 bases of the junction unmatched. Germline CDR1 SGHAT, CDR2 FQNNGV. CDR3 loop: CASSGPPTSGRYEQYF. CDR3 sequence (DNA): TGTGCCAGCAGCGGGCCTCCGACTAGCGGGAGATACGAGCAGTACTTC.

The rearrangement uses TRBV28 and TRBJ2-1, with TRBD2 identical over 8 bases. Germline lookup yields CDR1 MDHEN and CDR2 SYDVKM. This CDR3 region has 11 residues. V dropped 5 bases and J dropped 14; count of bases not matched to a gene: 5. The CDR3 region has the DNA TGTGCCAGCAGTAACGGGACTAGGGAGTTCTTC. Its translation is CASSNGTREFF.

This CDR3 reads CASTPGTGAYEQYF. The DNA of the CDR3 is TGCGCCAGCACCCCCGGGACAGGGGCCTACGAGCAGTACTTC. V is TRBV5-1 and J is TRBJ2-7; 10 bases are a match to TRBD1. Per the germline V gene, CDR1 is SGHRS and CDR2 is YFSETQ. V was clipped by 6 bases and J by 2 bases; unmatched bases: 5. This CDR3 spans 14 amino acids. The full variable domain, completed using reference TRBV5-1 and TRBJ2-7, is KAGVTQTPRYLIKTRGQQVTLSCSPISGHRSVSWYQQTPGQGLQFLFEYFSETQRNKGNFPGRFSGRQFSNSRSEMNVSTLELGDSALYLCASTPGTGAYEQYFGPGTRLTVT.